This TCR beta chain was found in a study of prognosis after radiotherapy for stage I lung cancer. In the study overall: Nobody among the patients got concurrent therapy with stereotactic body radiotherapy.

In regard to this clonotype: A junction end diverges from the germline sequence, so it may reflect a read error.

Two-round multiplex PCR on genomic DNA was the method by which TCR beta CDR3 was amplified. Primers specific to each TRBV and TRBJ gene drove first-round PCR. Universal primers were used in the second PCR round. TCRdb analysed the multiplex PCR reads with MiXCR anew, one entry per CDR3 protein. The sample carries about 16,000 distinct CDR3 sequences, around 42% recorded once. Germline loops: CDR1 SGHRS, CDR2 YFSETQ. The CDR3 covers 14 residues. The clonotype was recovered from a donor over 45 with non-small cell lung cancer. The chain links TRBV5-1 to TRBJ1-6, with D uncertain. The source was PBMCs, collected before or after stereotactic body radiation therapy (not recorded which). The CDR3 bases are TGCACCAGCAGCTTCGGGTCATGGAATTCACCCCTCCACTTT. Translation: CTSSFGSWNSPLHF.